The sequence of this TCR beta chain was determined in a study of cytomegalovirus exposure and HLA in healthy donors. Whole-study findings and limits: In an earlier analysis, most TCR beta V segments were productive about 90% or about 30% of the time.

Points on this clone: What it recognizes is unknown.

Per germline, CDR1 MNHEY and CDR2 SMNVEV (reference sequence). V shed 6 bases and J 2 bases; nucleotides not matched to a gene: 6. The CDR3 contains 15 residues. PCR employed 60 Vbeta and 13 Jbeta primers. Assay used: immunoSEQ multiplex PCR; TCRdb lists only in-frame clones, some missing. The profile shows roughly 150,000 clones, 75% to 80% of them singletons. This clonotype was sampled from a male donor in good health and CMV-seronegative. Sequencing used PBMCs. The V gene is TRBV27, the J gene TRBJ1-5, with 8 bases aligning to TRBD1. As DNA, the CDR3 is TGTGCCAGCAGCGGGACAGGTAGGGGCAATCAGCCCCAGCATTTT. This sequence encodes CASSGTGRGNQPQHF.